This entry describes one T cell receptor beta chain. Its antigen is still unknown. This table comes from immunoSEQ multiplex PCR, and its TCRdb copy is limited to in-frame clones, with some not included. The sample records about 48,000 clones, around 77% being singletons. This entry is derived from a study of T cells in localized non-small cell lung cancer. Study-level findings and limits: The study found T cell clonality highest in uninvolved adjacent lung, above tumor. Patients showing higher blood T cell density tended to see longer overall survival. Heterogeneity is still possible, as just one tumor region was sequenced. Adjacent lung tissue had a median about 60 of the top 100 clones found in the tumor.

Sequences were derived from peripheral blood, sampled before any cancer treatment. The sequence came from a man aged 35-75 years with stage I squamous cell lung carcinoma.

The CDR3 is CASSPDRGEAFF. The CDR3 nucleotides read TGTGCCAGCTCACCAGATAGGGGTGAAGCTTTCTTT. This chain links TRBV18 with TRBJ1-1, with TRBD1 as a possible D gene (5 bases). The CDR3 runs 12 residues. CDR1 and CDR2 (germline): KGHSH, LQKENI. Trimming pared 2 bases from V and 7 bases from J, leaving 8 bases between.